This T cell receptor beta chain was captured in a study of blood T cell repertoires in COVID-19. This table comes from immunoSEQ multiplex PCR, and its TCRdb copy is limited to in-frame clones, with some not included. Among a few hundred thousand clones listed, approximately 88% were seen once. This clone appeared once. What was sequenced was peripheral blood. The receptor comes from a woman aged 25 to 39 with COVID-19, enrolled during active disease.

The CDR3 bases are TGCAGCGTTCCGTGGGGAGGCTATGGCTACACCTTC. Protein: CSVPWGGYGYTF. The chain joins TRBV29-1 to TRBJ1-2; no clear D gene. The germline CDR1 and CDR2 sequences are SQVTM and ANQGSEA. This CDR3 contains 12 residues. The V and J ends lost 5 bases and 4 bases respectively, with 11 bases between them.